The 7 T cell receptor beta chains in this list originate from one sample, sequenced in a study of tumor and adjacent non-tumor tissue in lung cancer. Three rounds of nested PCR, following a modified ARM-PCR protocol, produced the TCRbeta library. In TCRdb, the multiplex PCR reads were re-called with MiXCR into one record per CDR3 protein. The repertoire has 130,000 or so distinct CDR3 sequences, over 65% of them found once; the top ten carry around 13%. The template was RNA from unsorted bulk tissue. The sequenced material came from lung tumor tissue. The receptors were sampled from a man between 25 and 39 years old with non-small cell lung cancer.

The CDR3 region is CSVVMFPSTDTQYF. CDR3 coding DNA: TGCAGCGTTGTGATGTTTCCTAGCACAGATACGCAGTATTTT. The V call is TRBV29-1, the J call TRBJ2-3; no definite D call. CDR3 size: 14 residues. Between the trimmed V and J ends, which lost 4 bases and 0 bases, there was a span of 11 bases. In germline, CDR1 is SQVTM, CDR2 ANQGSEA.

This clonotype was picked up many times. The V call is TRBV6-1, the J call TRBJ1-2; D remains ambiguous. This CDR3 is 15 amino acids long. CDR1 MNHNS and CDR2 SASEGT come from the germline V gene. Trimming took 6 bases from V and 5 from J, leaving 19 bases between them. The CDR3 nucleotides read TGTGCCAGCAGGGTGGGGTGGAGAAGTAGGTATGGCTACACCTTC. It specifies CASRVGWRSRYGYTF.

Concerning this clonotype: The CDR3 does not end in the conserved phenylalanine or tryptophan, so this is likely a read error. The chain has TRBV11-2 and TRBJ2-5, with 7 bases aligning to TRBD1. Germline values: CDR1 SGHAT, CDR2 FQNNGV. V dropped 7 bases and J dropped 5; count of bases not matched to a gene: 10. The CDR3 sequence is 14 residues long. The CDR3 DNA follows: TGTGCCAGCAATTTGGGCAGGGGGTACGAGACCCAGTACTCC. Its protein product is CASNLGRGYETQYS.

As for this clonotype: Being one base from a much bigger clone, this may be a read error. This chain connects TRBV5-6 to TRBJ2-7; TRBD1 agrees at 8 bases. The CDR3 extends over 14 amino acids. CDR1 is SGHDT, CDR2 YYEEEE, per germline. The CDR3 DNA reads as TGTGCCAGCAGCTCGCGACAGGGGAACTACGAGCGGTACTTC. It yields the protein CASSSRQGNYERYF.

In this sample, this clonotype is medium-sized. The chain is built from TRBV4-1 and TRBJ2-7; 8 nucleotides align to TRBD2. This CDR3 contains 16 residues. Germline V CDR1 and CDR2: MGHRA, YSYEKL. V lost 0 bases and J lost 2; bases outside the gene matches: 6. The CDR3 loop reads CASSQDESGGTYEQYF. The CDR3 coding sequence is TGCGCCAGCAGCCAAGATGAGTCGGGAGGGACCTACGAGCAGTACTTC.

This chain links TRBV7-3 with TRBJ2-1; D is possibly TRBD2 (5 bases). CDR1 SGHTA and CDR2 FQGTGA come from the germline V gene. With 5 bases removed from V and 4 bases from J, the gap between germline ends came to 9 bases. This CDR3 is built from 13 residues. In nucleotides, the CDR3 is TGTGCCAGCAGCCCCGGGGTTTACAATGAGCAGTTCTTC. This translates into CASSPGVYNEQFF.

At least ten counts were recorded for this clonotype. This chain uses TRBV11-3 with TRBJ1-2, with 7 positions matching TRBD1. Germline V gives CDR1 SGHNT, CDR2 YENEEA. With V trimmed by 5 bases and J by 2 bases, 5 bases remained unmatched. The CDR3 has 14 residues. The CDR3 is CASSAGQTNYGYTF. In nucleotides, the CDR3 is TGTGCCAGCAGCGCGGGACAGACGAACTATGGCTACACCTTC.